A single sample gave rise to the 17 T cell receptor beta chains below, sequenced in a study of blood T cells in healthy people across ages. The authors ran a second PCR of 7 to 11 cycles using a sample-barcoded 5' primer and a J-beta primer mix. TCRdb analysed the 5' RACE reads with MiXCR anew, one entry per CDR3 protein. The table lists around 1.7 million distinct CDR3 sequences, 28% of them singletons. Sequences were obtained from blood. The receptor source for this set is a woman in her 30s in good health.

The chain combines TRBV27 with TRBJ2-1, with unresolved D. The CDR3 is 13 amino acids. The V and J ends lost 5 bases and 2 bases respectively, with 7 bases between them. CDR1 is MNHEY, CDR2 SMNVEV, per germline (reference sequence). Written as DNA, the CDR3 is TGTGCCAGCAGTCGGACCCCCTACAATGAGCAGTTCTTC. Its protein product is CASSRTPYNEQFF.

The CDR3 reads CSASPPGLNNEQFF. The CDR3 bases are TGCAGTGCTTCACCTCCTGGACTAAACAATGAGCAGTTCTTC. The chain couples TRBV20-1 to TRBJ2-1, with D tentatively TRBD2 (6 bases). CDR1 is DFQATT and CDR2 is SNEGSKA in the germline V gene (reference sequence). V lost 5 bases, J lost 5 bases, and 16 bases lay in between. The CDR3 totals 14 residues.

This clonotype turned up a few times. The CDR3 coding sequence is TGTGCCAGCACGAGTAGGGGCTACAATGAGCAGTTCTTC. It specifies CASTSRGYNEQFF. The V gene is TRBV3-1, the J gene TRBJ2-1; D might be TRBD1 (5 bases). Trimming took off 7 bases at V and 3 bases at J, with 10 bases between the two ends. The CDR3 sequence is 13 residues long. The germline gives CDR1 LGHDT, CDR2 YNNKEL (reference sequence).

In this sample, this clonotype turned up many times. The V call is TRBV12-3 or TRBV12-4, the J call TRBJ2-1; 10 bases are a match to TRBD2. V lost 5 bases to trimming and J lost 9 bases; unmatched junction nucleotides: 16. The CDR3 runs to 17 residues. The chain's CDR3 is CASSPRGLAGVNAEQFF. CDR3 sequence (DNA): TGTGCCAGCAGTCCCAGGGGGCTAGCGGGGGTGAACGCTGAGCAGTTCTTC.

In regard to this clonotype: Compared with germline, one end of the junction differs, possibly owing to a read error. The gene calls are TRBV15 and TRBJ2-7; D not certain. Germline assignment: CDR1 LNHNV and CDR2 YYDKDF (reference sequence). This CDR3 spans 15 amino acids. CDR3 residues: CAASRERGRTYEQYF. The CDR3 DNA reads TGTGCCGCCAGCAGAGAACGAGGCAGAACCTACGAGCAGTACTTC.

This chain links TRBV28 with TRBJ2-6, with D maybe TRBD1 (5 bases). CDR1 is MDHEN and CDR2 is SYDVKM in the germline V gene. CDR3 length: 17 residues. V lost 8 bases, J lost 0 bases, and 17 bases lay in between. The CDR3 is CASGAPWRNSGANVLTF. Written as DNA, the CDR3 is TGTGCCAGCGGGGCCCCTTGGCGGAACTCTGGGGCCAACGTCCTGACTTTC. The full variable domain, in which reference TRBV28 and TRBJ2-6 provide the parts outside the CDR3, is DVKVTQSSRYLVKRTGEKVFLECVQDMDHENMFWYRQDPGLGLRLIYFSYDVKMKEKGDIPEGYSVSREKKERFSLILESASTNQTSMYLCASGAPWRNSGANVLTFGAGSRLTVL.

This clonotype was seen many times. The chain combines TRBV7-2 with TRBJ2-3, with 11 positions matching TRBD2. The J segment lost 3 bases and the V segment lost 5 bases, leaving 4 bases of the junction unmatched. The CDR3 runs 15 residues. The germline gives CDR1 SGHTA, CDR2 FQGNSA. The CDR3 region has the DNA TGTGCCAGCAGCACTAGCGGGAGAAGGACAGATACGCAGTATTTT. This encodes CASSTSGRRTDTQYF.

V gene TRBV5-1 combines with J gene TRBJ2-3; no reliable D call. The germline V gene has CDR1 SGHRS and CDR2 YFSETQ. V was trimmed by 2 bases and J by 4 bases, leaving 8 bases between them. This CDR3 is built from 13 residues. For the CDR3, the DNA is TGCGCCAGCAGCTTTGGAGACGCAGATACGCAGTATTTT. It yields the protein CASSFGDADTQYF.

The V gene is TRBV5-1, the J gene TRBJ2-1; tentatively, D is TRBD2 (6 bases). The germline V gene encodes CDR1 SGHRS and CDR2 YFSETQ. V gave up 4 bases and J gave up 0 bases, with 11 bases separating them. This CDR3 has 15 amino acids. This CDR3 reads CASSPGVISYNEQFF. As DNA, the CDR3 is TGCGCCAGCAGCCCGGGGGTGATCTCCTACAATGAGCAGTTCTTC.

In its sample, this clonotype was seen many times. This chain links TRBV18 with TRBJ2-7; maybe TRBD2 (5 bases). CDR1 and CDR2 from the germline V gene are KGHSH and LQKENI. The CDR3 totals 12 residues. Between the trimmed V and J ends, which lost 0 bases and 6 bases, there was a span of 6 bases. CDR3 sequence: CASSPPAGEQYF. In DNA, the CDR3 is TGTGCCAGCTCACCACCGGCGGGCGAGCAGTACTTC.

The J gene is TRBJ2-1, the V gene TRBV7-6; 14 bases agree with TRBD2. CDR3 size: 16 residues. Trimming took 5 bases from V and 10 from J; bases not matched to a gene: 10. Looked up from germline, CDR1 is SGHVS and CDR2 is FNYEAQ. Here the CDR3 reads CASSPRLAGGREEQFF. The CDR3 DNA sequence: TGTGCCAGCAGCCCCAGACTAGCGGGAGGGAGGGAGGAGCAGTTCTTC.

On this clonotype itself: A much more abundant neighbour one base away suggests this may be a read error. The chain uses TRBV9 and TRBJ2-7, with TRBD1 identical over 9 bases. The V gene's germline CDR1 is SGDLS and CDR2 YYNGEE. The CDR3 runs 14 residues. CDR3 sequence (DNA): TGTGTCAGCAGCGTAGAGGGACAGGGATACGAGCAGTACTTC. As protein: CVSSVEGQGYEQYF. Supplemented by reference TRBV9 and TRBJ2-7, the full variable domain reads DSGVTQTPKHLITATGQRVTLRCSPRSGDLSVYWYQQSLDQGLQFLIQYYNGEERAKGNILERFSAQQFPDLHSELNLSSLELGDSALYFCVSSVEGQGYEQYFGPGTRLTVT.

This clonotype was counted a single time. The germline gene is not matched at one end of the junction; a read error may be the cause. The chain couples TRBV7-2 to TRBJ1-1; 11 nucleotides line up with TRBD1. The germline CDR1 and CDR2 sequences are SGHTA and FQGNSA. The CDR3 length is 16 residues. The CDR3 DNA follows: TGTGCCGGCAGCCTACGGCCCGGGACAGGGGGCACTGAAGCTTTCTTT. This gives the protein CAGSLRPGTGGTEAFF.

The chain is built from TRBV20-1 and TRBJ2-1; D perhaps matches TRBD1 (5 bases). CDR1 DFQATT and CDR2 SNEGSKA come from the germline V gene (reference sequence). This CDR3 spans 17 amino acids. Trimming shortened V by 3 bases and J by 8 bases, and 26 bases separated the two germline ends. The CDR3 DNA follows: TGCAGTGCTAGGGGGCCCCTACGGGCGGCAGGGTCGGATGAGCAGTTCTTC. Its translation: CSARGPLRAAGSDEQFF.

V is TRBV6-5 and J is TRBJ1-2; 7 bases match TRBD1. This CDR3 region has 15 residues. With 6 bases clipped from V and 4 bases from J, the junction kept 11 bases outside the gene matches. CDR1 and CDR2 from the germline V gene are MNHEY and SVGAGI. The CDR3 DNA reads as TGTGCCAGCAGACCTTACTACAGGGGAAGCTATGGCTACACCTTC. Amino acids: CASRPYYRGSYGYTF.

This clonotype occurred many times. One end of the junction varies from germline; a read error may be responsible. The CDR3 DNA reads TGTGCCAGCAGCTTAGGAGTGGGGACCTACGAGCAGTACTTC. Translation: CASSLGVGTYEQYF. The chain is built from TRBV5-1 and TRBJ2-7, with D unclear. In germline, CDR1 is SGHRS, CDR2 YFSETQ. The CDR3 has 14 residues.

J is TRBJ2-1 and V is TRBV7-9, with D uncertain. The V end lost 0 bases, the J end lost 5 bases, and 8 bases lay between the germline ends. Germline V gene sequence: CDR1 SEHNR, CDR2 FQNEAQ (reference sequence). The CDR3 consists of 14 residues. The CDR3 is CASSLADANNEQFF. The DNA of the CDR3 is TGTGCCAGCAGCTTAGCTGACGCTAACAATGAGCAGTTCTTC.